The 26 T cell receptor beta chains presented below share a single source sample, sequenced in a study of T cells in Graves' hyperthyroidism and ophthalmopathy. Amplified TCR beta CDR3 regions came from RNA transcripts. Primed by the HTBI set, a first-round RT-PCR was run on the TCR CDR3. MiXCR, applied by TCRdb to the multiplex PCR reads, yields one record per CDR3 protein. The data hold over 400,000 distinct CDR3 sequences, with over 12% observed a single time. Sequencing was performed on blood. Source of these receptors: a man aged 18 to 29 with Graves' ophthalmopathy.

The chain uses TRBV19 and TRBJ1-4; D not certain. Germline V gene sequence: CDR1 LNHDA, CDR2 SQIVND (reference sequence). The CDR3 covers 16 residues. V was trimmed by 3 bases and J by 4 bases, leaving 15 bases between them. The chain's CDR3 is CASSIGVSTRNEKLFF. The CDR3 DNA reads as TGTGCCAGTAGTATCGGCGTATCCACCCGTAATGAAAAACTGTTTTTT.

The chain's CDR3 is CASSRGDSAFF. CDR3 sequence (DNA): TGTGCCAGCAGTAGGGGCGACTCAGCTTTCTTT. This chain joins TRBV6-1 and TRBJ1-1, with D possibly matching TRBD1 (5 bases). The germline V and J ends were trimmed by 5 bases and 10 bases, with 11 bases remaining between them. The CDR3 loop spans 11 amino acids. Germline V lookup: CDR1 MNHNS, CDR2 SASEGT.

This clonotype was picked up many times. The genes are TRBV20-1 and TRBJ2-7; the match to TRBD2 covers 8 bases. This CDR3 has 17 residues. V shed 1 base and J 1 base; nucleotides not matched to a gene: 12. The germline V gene has CDR1 DFQATT and CDR2 SNEGSKA (reference sequence). The chain's CDR3 is CSARVAGGITTSYEQYF. The CDR3 region has the DNA TGCAGTGCTAGAGTTGCGGGGGGTATCACCACTTCCTACGAGCAGTACTTC.

The CDR3 loop is CASSWGGGSNEQFF. CDR3 in DNA: TGTGCCAGCAGCTGGGGGGGGGGCTCGAATGAGCAGTTCTTC. V usage is TRBV11-2 and J usage is TRBJ2-1, with D tentatively TRBD2 (7 bases). The V end was cut by 4 bases, the J end by 7 bases, with 14 bases between. The CDR3 is made up of 14 amino acids. Germline lookup yields CDR1 SGHAT and CDR2 FQNNGV.

This clonotype was detected once. This could be a read error, since a much larger clone is one nucleotide away. The rearrangement links TRBV7-9 to TRBJ2-1, with D unclear. The end of the DNA is better explained by TRBJ2-7, so the J call may be wrong. From germline, CDR1 is SEHNR and CDR2 FQNEAQ (reference sequence). This CDR3 contains 12 residues. The CDR3 sequence: CASSFYYNEQYF. The CDR3 coding sequence is TGCGCCAGCAGCTTTTACTACAATGAGCAGTACTTC.

This clonotype was observed a handful of times. This sequence may be a read error, since a much larger clone differs from it by one base. The chain couples TRBV20-1 to TRBJ2-5; 9 bases line up with TRBD2. With 2 bases clipped from V and 9 bases from J, the junction kept 10 bases outside the gene matches. CDR1 is DFQATT, CDR2 SNEGSKA, per germline (reference sequence). The CDR3 extends over 14 amino acids. The CDR3 region has the DNA TGCAGTGCTAGACCTAGCGGGAAGCGCGTGGCCCAGTACTTC. Its protein is CSARPSGKRVAQYF.

The chain uses TRBV30 and TRBJ2-3; a weak D match, TRBD1 (6 bases). This CDR3 contains 13 residues. CDR1 GTSNPN and CDR2 SVGIG come from the germline V gene (reference sequence). Trimming removed 2 bases from V and 9 bases from J, with 15 bases in between. The DNA for the CDR3 is TGTGCCTGGAGTTTAATCGGACAGAGCACGCAGTATTTT. Translation gives CAWSLIGQSTQYF.

A few counts support this clonotype. The chain carries TRBV30 and TRBJ1-2, with D unresolved. The CDR3 spans 13 residues. Germline V gene lookup returns CDR1 GTSNPN and CDR2 SVGIG (reference sequence). Between the trimmed V and J ends, which lost 0 bases and 8 bases, there was a span of 13 bases. The CDR3: CAWSVRVFYGYTF. The CDR3 DNA reads as TGTGCCTGGAGTGTCCGGGTCTTCTACGGCTACACCTTC.

This clonotype was found a few times. The J gene is TRBJ2-7, the V gene TRBV7-3; 7 nucleotides agree with TRBD2. CDR1 and CDR2 (germline): SGHTA, FQGTGA. The V and J ends lost 5 bases and 0 bases, in that order; junction bases with no gene match: 7. This CDR3 is 15 amino acids long. The CDR3 sequence: CASSREAGISYEQYF. The CDR3 DNA reads as TGTGCCAGCAGCCGGGAAGCGGGGATCTCCTACGAGCAGTACTTC.

This chain joins TRBV4-1 and TRBJ2-5; no reliable D call. Looked up from germline, CDR1 is MGHRA and CDR2 is YSYEKL. Between the trimmed V and J ends, which lost 0 bases and 7 bases, there was a span of 3 bases. The CDR3 loop spans 11 amino acids. The CDR3 region has the DNA TGCGCCAGCAGCCAAGATGGGACCCAGTACTTC. It encodes CASSQDGTQYF.

Ten or more counts support this clonotype. This chain connects TRBV12-3 or TRBV12-4 to TRBJ1-2; D may be TRBD1 (6 bases). The CDR3 is 15 residues long. V was pared by 3 bases and J by 1 base, with 12 bases between. The CDR3 spells CASSFGQGINYGYTF. CDR3 bases: TGTGCCAGCAGTTTCGGGCAGGGGATTAACTATGGCTACACCTTC.

This clonotype was detected ten times or more. The rearrangement uses TRBV27 and TRBJ1-3, with 9 bases that match TRBD1. V was clipped by 5 bases and J by 4 bases; unmatched bases: 6. Germline V gene sequence: CDR1 MNHEY, CDR2 SMNVEV (reference sequence). The CDR3 spans 15 residues. The CDR3 DNA reads as TGTGCCAGCAGTCCGGGACAGGGATCCGGAAACACCATATATTTT. This translates into CASSPGQGSGNTIYF.

The chain carries TRBV13 and TRBJ1-3; D perhaps matches TRBD1 (5 bases). This CDR3 spans 14 amino acids. Germline CDR1 is PRHDT and CDR2 is FYEKMQ (reference sequence). CDR3 region: CVIGVGTSGNTIYF. The CDR3 DNA sequence: TGTGTCATAGGGGTAGGGACCTCTGGAAACACCATATATTTT.

The rearrangement joins TRBV6-4 to TRBJ2-1, with TRBD2 identical over 13 bases. CDR1 and CDR2 (germline): MRHNA, SNTAGT. Germline trimming cut 7 bases from V and 12 bases from J; bases unmatched to any gene: 9. The CDR3 loop spans 14 amino acids. CDR3 nucleotide sequence: TGTGCCAGCACTCCCGGGACTAGCGGGGCGGGGCAGTTCTTC. Protein sequence: CASTPGTSGAGQFF.

Many counts were recorded for this clonotype. The chain couples TRBV30 to TRBJ2-7, with 8 bases aligning to TRBD1. After removal of 3 bases from V and 2 bases from J, the junction contained 9 bases not matched to a gene. Germline assignment: CDR1 GTSNPN and CDR2 SVGIG (reference sequence). This CDR3 region has 15 residues. The CDR3 is CAWSEKGTGTYEQYF. The CDR3 DNA reads TGTGCCTGGAGCGAAAAAGGGACAGGCACCTACGAGCAGTACTTC.

This clonotype was seen at least ten times. V gene TRBV24-1 combines with J gene TRBJ2-5; D call uncertain. The CDR3 length is 11 residues. Trimming shortened V by 0 bases and J by 5 bases, and 0 bases separated the two germline ends. Germline V CDR1 and CDR2: KGHDR, SFDVKD. CDR3 amino acids: CATSDLETQYF. The DNA of the CDR3 is TGTGCCACCAGTGATTTGGAGACCCAGTACTTC.

This clonotype was found a few times. The V and J genes are TRBV3-1 and TRBJ1-3; D remains ambiguous. This CDR3 spans 15 amino acids. Germline V gene data show CDR1 as LGHDT and CDR2 as YNNKEL (reference sequence). Trimming removed 2 bases from V and 0 bases from J, with 8 bases in between. As DNA, the CDR3 is TGTGCCAGCAGCCAATCACCAGGCTCTGGAAACACCATATATTTT. This translates into CASSQSPGSGNTIYF.

V is TRBV28 and J is TRBJ1-5; TRBD1 matches at 10 bases. After removal of 6 bases from V and 6 bases from J, the junction contained 11 bases not matched to a gene. The CDR3 sequence is 16 residues long. Looked up from germline, CDR1 is MDHEN and CDR2 is SYDVKM. The CDR3 DNA reads as TGTGCCAGCAGCCAGGACAGGGGGGCGTTGGGTCAGCCCCAGCATTTT. Protein product: CASSQDRGALGQPQHF.

As to this clonotype: Being one base from a much bigger clone, this may be a read error. V gene TRBV9 combines with J gene TRBJ2-5; D ambiguous. Per the germline V gene, CDR1 is SGDLS and CDR2 is YYNGEE. The CDR3 has 12 amino acids. The CDR3 sequence: CASSASQGTQYF. As DNA, the CDR3 is TGTGCCAGCAGCGCCTCACAAGGGACCCAGTACTTC.

Many counts were recorded for this clonotype. V usage is TRBV12-3 or TRBV12-4 and J usage is TRBJ2-4, with 8 bases identical to TRBD2. The junction had 10 bases not matched to a gene; V was cut back by 6 bases and J by 3 bases. This CDR3 contains 16 residues. The CDR3 coding sequence is TGTGCCAGCAGGTCGGGACTAGGGACCTACAAAAACATTCAGTACTTC. Protein sequence: CASRSGLGTYKNIQYF.

As to this clonotype: This may stem from a read error, because a much larger clone lies one nucleotide away. The chain has TRBV6-5 and TRBJ2-6; no firm D call. Per the germline V gene, CDR1 is MNHEY and CDR2 is SVGAGI. The CDR3 spans 15 residues. The DNA for the CDR3 is TGTGCCACCAGTTTTAGCTTTCCTGGGGCCAACGTCCTGACTTTC. Its translation is CATSFSFPGANVLTF.

The chain uses TRBV18 and TRBJ2-7; D may be TRBD2 (6 bases). This CDR3 is 14 amino acids long. CDR1 and CDR2 (germline): KGHSH, LQKENI. Trimming took 3 bases from V and 2 from J, leaving 11 bases between them. Here the CDR3 DNA reads TGTGCCAGCTCACCTGGGCGGGGCGCCTACGAGCAGTACTTC. Encoded protein: CASSPGRGAYEQYF. Using reference TRBV18 and TRBJ2-7 for the parts outside the CDR3, the full variable domain is NAGVMQNPRHLVRRRGQEARLRCSPMKGHSHVYWYRQLPEEGLKFMVYLQKENIIDESGMPKERFSAEFPKEGPSILRIQQVVRGDSAAYFCASSPGRGAYEQYFGPGTRLTVT.

The table lists this clonotype with many counts. V and J are TRBV7-2 and TRBJ2-7, with 11 bases aligning to TRBD1. The length of the CDR3 is 15 residues. J gave up 7 bases and V 4 bases, and 9 bases lay outside the gene matches. Looked up from germline, CDR1 is SGHTA and CDR2 is FQGNSA. CDR3 in DNA: TGTGCCAGCAGCTCCCCCGGACAGGGGGCGGGGGAGCAGTACTTC. It is translated as CASSSPGQGAGEQYF.

There are many counts of this clonotype. The chain is built from TRBV29-1 and TRBJ2-1, with TRBD2 matching 12 bases. The germline CDR1 and CDR2 sequences are SQVTM and ANQGSEA. Trimming cost V 5 bases and J 9 bases; bases outside gene matches: 5. The CDR3 sequence is 13 residues long. The CDR3 nucleotides are TGCAGCGTTTGGGGACTAGCGGGTGGTGAGCAGTTCTTC. Amino acids: CSVWGLAGGEQFF.

This clonotype was found many times. The genes are TRBV11-2 and TRBJ2-5; 8 positions agree with TRBD2. The CDR3 runs 16 residues. J lost 1 base, V lost 1 base, and 5 bases had no gene match. The germline CDR1 and CDR2 sequences are SGHAT and FQNNGV. CDR3 protein: CASSLGTSPTQETQYF. CDR3 DNA: TGTGCCAGCAGCTTAGGGACTAGCCCCACCCAAGAGACCCAGTACTTC.

The J gene is TRBJ1-2, the V gene TRBV12-3 or TRBV12-4, with D unresolved. Trimming removed 2 bases from V and 8 bases from J, with 12 bases in between. CDR3 length: 13 residues. CDR3 sequence (DNA): TGTGCCAGCAGTTTAAGGGTTTCGGGGGGCTACACCTTC. Translated: CASSLRVSGGYTF.